The sequence of this T cell receptor beta chain was determined in a study of blood T cell repertoires in COVID-19. Overall study context: Researchers got acute and convalescent COVID-19 samples from the United States, Italy and Spain. Sources were T cells, B-cell-depleted T cells, or PBMCs; the material itself was cDNA or gDNA.

The germline gives CDR1 SGHNT, CDR2 YENEEA. The CDR3 extends over 13 amino acids. V lost 7 bases to trimming and J lost 2 bases, with 8 bases between them. In the authors' workflow: It was from reference gene primer amplification that nucleated cell counts were estimated. Clones were sequenced by immunoSEQ multiplex PCR, and TCRdb holds only the in-frame ones, with some missing. V and J calls and clone size are as listed in that table; D and trimming were resolved from the DNA. The table records about 190,000 clones, 70% to 85% of them present only once. This chain joins TRBV11-3 and TRBJ2-2; possible D gene TRBD2, 5 bases. Material for sequencing was peripheral blood. The TCR was taken from a woman aged 45-65 years with acute or convalescent COVID-19. The CDR3 loop is CASKRSNTGELFF. The CDR3 DNA follows: TGTGCCAGCAAGCGGTCTAACACCGGGGAGCTGTTTTTT.